The 5 T cell receptor beta chains below were found in one sample sequenced in a study of OX40 agonist ivuxolimab in advanced cancers. Profiled with immunoSEQ multiplex PCR; TCRdb holds only in-frame clones, not every one. The repertoire consists of 20,000 to 30,000 clones, with around 80% occurring once and the leading ten covering more than 1.2%. Source: CD4+ or CD8+ T cells sorted from blood, taken in a trial of the OX40 agonist ivuxolimab. The receptors were sampled from an adult with an advanced solid tumor such as melanoma, head and neck, liver or kidney cancer.

The chain employs TRBV25-1 and TRBJ2-1, with 10 bases matching TRBD2. CDR3 length: 18 amino acids. The germline CDR1 and CDR2 sequences are MGHDK and SYGVNS. Trimming at V came to 1 base and at J to 8 bases, leaving 14 bases not matched to a gene. Here the CDR3 reads CASSELYRASGSRDEQFF. The CDR3 DNA sequence: TGTGCCAGCAGTGAATTGTATCGCGCTAGCGGGAGTCGGGATGAGCAGTTCTTC.

V usage is TRBV4-2 and J usage is TRBJ2-7; D could derive from TRBD1 or TRBD2 (5 bases each). The CDR3 length is 16 residues. Looked up from germline, CDR1 is LGHNA and CDR2 is YNFKEQ. Trimming shortened V by 0 bases and J by 5 bases, and 17 bases separated the two germline ends. The CDR3 DNA reads TGTGCCAGCAGCCAAGATTGGGCCGGGGCACGAGACGAGCAGTACTTC. Translated: CASSQDWAGARDEQYF.

This clone occurred once. This chain uses TRBV18 with TRBJ1-1; D is uncertain. Germline V gives CDR1 KGHSH, CDR2 LQKENI. With 1 base removed from V and 0 bases from J, the gap between germline ends came to 9 bases. This CDR3 spans 15 amino acids. CDR3 bases: TGTGCCAGCTCACCACTGGAGAGACTGAACACTGAAGCTTTCTTT. This translates into CASSPLERLNTEAFF.

The chain carries TRBV19 and TRBJ1-2, with TRBD1 matching over 9 bases. The V and J ends lost 5 bases and 5 bases, in that order; junction bases with no gene match: 6. The germline gives CDR1 LNHDA, CDR2 SQIVND (reference sequence). The CDR3 is 14 amino acids. CDR3 nucleotides: TGTGCCAGTAGTCCAAACAGGGGGCGGTATGGCTACACCTTC. Its translation: CASSPNRGRYGYTF. The variable domain in full, completed from reference TRBV19 and TRBJ1-2, reads DGGITQSPKYLFRKEGQNVTLSCEQNLNHDAMYWYRQDPGQGLRLIYYSQIVNDFQKGDIAEGYSVSREKKESFPLTVTSAQKNPTAFYLCASSPNRGRYGYTFGSGTRLTVV.

The rearrangement links TRBV15 to TRBJ1-1, with 7 bases lining up with TRBD1. The CDR3 has 14 residues. The germline V gene has CDR1 LNHNV and CDR2 YYDKDF (reference sequence). The J segment lost 4 bases and the V segment lost 3 bases, leaving 5 bases of the junction unmatched. DNA of the CDR3: TGTGCCACCAGCAGTAATACAGGGGTCACTGAAGCTTTCTTT. Translated, it gives CATSSNTGVTEAFF.